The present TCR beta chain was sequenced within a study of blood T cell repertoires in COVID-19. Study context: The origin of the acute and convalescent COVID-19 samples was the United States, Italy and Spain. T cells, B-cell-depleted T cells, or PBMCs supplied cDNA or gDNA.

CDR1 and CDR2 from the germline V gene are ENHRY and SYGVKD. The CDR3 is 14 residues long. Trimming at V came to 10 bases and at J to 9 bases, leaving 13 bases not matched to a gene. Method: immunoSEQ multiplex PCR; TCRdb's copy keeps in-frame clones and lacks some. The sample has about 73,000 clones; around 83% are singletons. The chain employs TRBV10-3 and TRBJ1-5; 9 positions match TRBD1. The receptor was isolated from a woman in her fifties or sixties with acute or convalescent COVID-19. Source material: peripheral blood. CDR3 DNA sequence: TGTGCCACTCAGGGACAGGGAGCTCGAGGGCCCCAGCATTTT. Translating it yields CATQGQGARGPQHF.